This T cell receptor (beta chain) was documented in a study of shared clonotypes between healthy human individuals. The study, taken as a whole, reports: Deeper or shallower sequencing was expected to change how clonotypes are shared among donors.

Each replicate PCR on the sorted subsets used about 220 ng DNA (approximately 27,000 T cell genomes). Method: immunoSEQ multiplex PCR; TCRdb's copy keeps in-frame clones and lacks some. The table lists around 2.3 million clones, approximately 96% of them singletons. V was trimmed by 5 bases and J by 6 bases, leaving 11 bases between them. From germline, CDR1 is LNHDA and CDR2 SQIVND (reference sequence). CDR3 length equals 13 residues. As concerns this clone: The antigen is not known.

The healthy adult donors were HIV-negative and reported no recent acute infections or vaccinations. Each sample came from a Caucasian adult donor living in Nashville, Tennessee. The chain recombines TRBV19 with TRBJ2-4; weak D call: TRBD2 (6 bases). This TCR was sampled from a man younger than 30 in good health. Material for sequencing was naive CD4+ T cells sorted from blood. As to subset: CD45RA+ positively selected. CDR3: CASSHVGLNIQYF. CDR3 DNA sequence: TGTGCCAGTAGTCACGTGGGACTAAACATTCAGTACTTC. Full variable domain (missing parts from reference TRBV19 and TRBJ2-4): DGGITQSPKYLFRKEGQNVTLSCEQNLNHDAMYWYRQDPGQGLRLIYYSQIVNDFQKGDIAEGYSVSREKKESFPLTVTSAQKNPTAFYLCASSHVGLNIQYFGAGTRLSVL.